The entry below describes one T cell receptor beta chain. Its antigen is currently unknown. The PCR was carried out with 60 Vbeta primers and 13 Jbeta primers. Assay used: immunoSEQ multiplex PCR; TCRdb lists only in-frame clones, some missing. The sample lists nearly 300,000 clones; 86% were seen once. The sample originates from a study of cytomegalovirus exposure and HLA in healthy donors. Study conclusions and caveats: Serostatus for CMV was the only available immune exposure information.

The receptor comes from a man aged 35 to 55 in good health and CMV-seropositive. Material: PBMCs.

CDR3 protein: CASAPGGGVGYTF. The CDR3 nucleotides are TGTGCCAGCGCCCCCGGGGGAGGGGTTGGCTACACCTTC. This chain links TRBV27 with TRBJ1-2; D might be TRBD1 (5 bases). CDR3 length: 13 residues. V was pared by 8 bases and J by 7 bases, with 17 bases between. The germline gives CDR1 MNHEY, CDR2 SMNVEV (reference sequence).